This T cell receptor (beta chain) was captured by sequencing in a study of cytomegalovirus exposure and HLA in healthy donors. The PCR had 60 Vbeta and 13 Jbeta primers. Repertoires were generated with immunoSEQ multiplex PCR, while TCRdb's copy carries only in-frame clones and drops some. The data show 150,000 to 200,000 clones, 65% to 85% seen once. Between the trimmed V and J ends, which lost 5 bases and 0 bases, there was a span of 14 bases. The germline CDR1 and CDR2 sequences are SGHTA and FQGNSA. This CDR3 region has 15 residues. The rearrangement uses TRBV7-2 and TRBJ2-7; TRBD2 might be the D (5 bases). The sample consisted of PBMCs. The TCR sequence derives from a woman aged 35 to 49 in good health and CMV-seropositive. The DNA for the CDR3 is TGTGCCAGCAGCCCCTCTGCGGGCTCCTCCTACGAGCAGTACTTC. Translated, it gives CASSPSAGSSYEQYF.